The 20 T cell receptor beta chains in this list originate from one sample, sequenced in a study of control samples from healthy donors and cancer patients. Produced via immunoSEQ multiplex PCR; TCRdb's table is partial and in-frame only. The repertoire includes 170,000 or so clones, 90% of them detected once, and around 1.4% sits in the top ten. Sequenced input: blood. Receptors were obtained from a woman between 45 and 65 years old in good health.

The chain employs TRBV7-8 and TRBJ2-3, with D possibly being TRBD1 or TRBD2 (6 bases each). Germline CDR1 reads SGHVS; CDR2 reads FQNEAQ. The CDR3 extends over 15 amino acids. Trimming pared 2 bases from V and 5 bases from J, leaving 14 bases between. In DNA form, the CDR3 reads TGTGCCAGCAGCTTACCTTTGGGGGGCGGAGATACGCAGTATTTT. The encoded protein is CASSLPLGGGDTQYF.

The chain's CDR3 is CSVEGGADNEKLFF. The CDR3 DNA reads TGCAGCGTTGAAGGGGGCGCCGATAATGAAAAACTGTTTTTT. The genes are TRBV29-1 and TRBJ1-4, with a tentative D call TRBD1 (5 bases). The CDR3 is 14 residues long. Germline V gene data show CDR1 as SQVTM and CDR2 as ANQGSEA. The V gene lost 1 base and the J gene lost 4 bases, with 10 bases spanning the gap.

This chain connects TRBV24-1 to TRBJ1-2, with D hard to call. The germline V gene has CDR1 KGHDR and CDR2 SFDVKD. Trimming removed 4 bases from V and 8 bases from J, with 13 bases in between. The CDR3 loop spans 13 amino acids. DNA for the CDR3: TGTGCCACCAGTGACTTTGCGGGCTTGGGCTACACCTTC. Amino acids: CATSDFAGLGYTF.

V gene TRBV7-6 combines with J gene TRBJ1-2; 8 bases align to TRBD1. Per germline, CDR1 SGHVS and CDR2 FNYEAQ. V gave up 5 bases and J gave up 8 bases; unmatched junction bases: 16. The CDR3 contains 16 residues. The CDR3 loop is CASSPSGQADRDGYTF. CDR3 nucleotide sequence: TGTGCCAGCAGCCCGAGTGGCCAGGCGGACAGGGACGGCTACACCTTC.

The J gene is TRBJ2-1, the V gene TRBV27, with 9 nucleotides matching TRBD2. V was clipped by 7 bases and J by 4 bases; unmatched bases: 11. Per germline, CDR1 MNHEY and CDR2 SMNVEV (reference sequence). The CDR3 has 16 residues. CDR3 coding DNA: TGTGCCAGCATCCCGGGGTGGCTAGCGGGATACAATGAGCAGTTCTTC. Protein: CASIPGWLAGYNEQFF.

The gene calls are TRBV5-4 and TRBJ1-2; D gene uncertain. In germline, CDR1 is SGHNT, CDR2 YYREEE (reference sequence). This CDR3 spans 16 amino acids. The ends were cut back, 1 base at V and 2 bases at J, with 15 bases in the middle. In DNA, the CDR3 is TGTGCCAGCAGCTTGCCGTGGTCTCTGAAGAACTATGGCTACACCTTC. Its protein is CASSLPWSLKNYGYTF.

V usage is TRBV28 and J usage is TRBJ1-3; perhaps TRBD1 as D (5 bases). Germline lookup yields CDR1 MDHEN and CDR2 SYDVKM. Trimming removed 1 base from V and 0 bases from J, with 10 bases in between. There are 16 residues in the CDR3. CDR3 DNA: TGTGCCAGCAGTTTATTAATGACAGCCTCTGGAAACACCATATATTTT. Its protein is CASSLLMTASGNTIYF.

This rearrangement joins TRBV3-1 (or the pseudogene TRBV3-2) to TRBJ1-5; tentative D call: TRBD1 (5 bases). Germline V gene sequence: CDR1 LGHDT, CDR2 YNNKEL (reference sequence). The V end was cut by 1 base, the J end by 6 bases, with 10 bases between. The CDR3 totals 14 residues. The CDR3 coding sequence is TGTGCCAGCAGCCAAGGGTTGGGGGGTCAGCCCCAGCATTTT. Translated, it gives CASSQGLGGQPQHF.

CDR3 sequence reads: CASSSGQAGSGYTF. The CDR3 region has the DNA TGTGCCAGCAGCTCCGGACAGGCGGGCTCTGGCTACACCTTC. The V call is TRBV7-3, the J call TRBJ1-2, with TRBD1 identical over 7 bases. V shed 4 bases, J shed 7 bases, and the junction held 9 bases outside the gene matches. In germline, CDR1 is SGHTA, CDR2 FQGTGA. There are 14 residues in the CDR3. The variable domain in full, completed from reference TRBV7-3 and TRBJ1-2, reads GAGVSQTPSNKVTEKGKYVELRCDPISGHTALYWYRQSLGQGPEFLIYFQGTGAADDSGLPNDRFFAVRPEGSVSTLKIQRTERGDSAVYLCASSSGQAGSGYTFGSGTRLTVV.

The rearrangement joins TRBV25-1 to TRBJ1-4; TRBD1 aligns across 8 bases. CDR1 MGHDK and CDR2 SYGVNS come from the germline V gene. This CDR3 has 15 residues. V gave up 6 bases and J gave up 8 bases; unmatched junction bases: 11. CDR3 sequence: CASRETGVGKEKLFF. In nucleotides, the CDR3 is TGTGCCAGCAGGGAGACAGGGGTGGGGAAAGAAAAACTGTTTTTT.

This sequence joins TRBV6-4 and TRBJ2-2; D is unresolved. The CDR3 is 14 residues long. V was cut by 2 bases and J by 7 bases, with 11 bases left in between. Germline CDR1 is MRHNA and CDR2 is SNTAGT. In DNA form, the CDR3 reads TGTGCCAGCAGTGACGGGCCCGAGATCGGGGAGCTGTTTTTT. It encodes CASSDGPEIGELFF.

The rearrangement joins TRBV5-6 to TRBJ2-1; 8 positions agree with TRBD1. The CDR3 consists of 12 residues. Germline V CDR1 and CDR2: SGHDT, YYEEEE. Germline trimming cut 4 bases from V and 11 bases from J; bases unmatched to any gene: 5. The CDR3 spells CASSGQGGKQFF. CDR3 in DNA: TGTGCCAGCAGCGGACAGGGTGGAAAGCAGTTCTTC.

About this clone itself: Other DNA sequences in this sample translate to the same CDR3. V usage is TRBV28 and J usage is TRBJ1-5; D might be TRBD1 (5 bases). V lost 1 base and J lost 2, with 6 bases in between. The CDR3 length is 14 residues. Germline V gives CDR1 MDHEN, CDR2 SYDVKM. In DNA form, the CDR3 reads TGTGCCAGCAGTTTATCGGGGGGCAATCAGCCCCAGCATTTT. As protein: CASSLSGGNQPQHF.

This chain links TRBV21-1 with TRBJ2-7; TRBD1 reflects the table's D call only, with no check against the DNA. TRBV21-1 is termed a pseudogene. There are 14 residues in the CDR3. Here the CDR3 reads CASPQGDHSYEQYF. Written as DNA, the CDR3 is TGTGCCAGTCCCCAGGGGGACCACTCCTACGAGCAGTACTTC.

The genes are TRBV27 and TRBJ1-5, with D uncertain. The CDR3 extends over 12 amino acids. Per the germline V gene, CDR1 is MNHEY and CDR2 is SMNVEV (reference sequence). Trimming left V 3 bases short and J 5 bases short, with 5 bases between. The CDR3 loop is CASSFRDQPQHF. CDR3 sequence (DNA): TGTGCCAGCAGTTTTAGGGATCAGCCCCAGCATTTT.

The rearrangement uses TRBV28 and TRBJ1-6, with unresolved D. CDR3 length equals 14 residues. Germline V gives CDR1 MDHEN, CDR2 SYDVKM. Trimming took off 2 bases at V and 8 bases at J, with 10 bases between the two ends. This CDR3 is CASSLVLPHSPLHF. CDR3 DNA sequence: TGTGCCAGCAGTTTAGTACTTCCCCATTCACCCCTCCACTTT.

The V and J genes are TRBV5-4 and TRBJ2-1, with 7 bases aligning to TRBD1. The junction had 10 bases not matched to a gene; V was cut back by 1 base and J by 6 bases. The CDR3 consists of 16 residues. Germline V gives CDR1 SGHNT, CDR2 YYREEE (reference sequence). The CDR3 loop is CASSLFGTETSNEQFF. The CDR3 nucleotides are TGTGCCAGCAGCTTGTTTGGGACAGAGACTTCCAATGAGCAGTTCTTC.

The chain couples TRBV4-1 to TRBJ2-2; 11 bases agree with TRBD1. This CDR3 spans 15 amino acids. Germline V CDR1 and CDR2: MGHRA, YSYEKL. V shed 4 bases, J shed 4 bases, and the junction held 2 bases outside the gene matches. The CDR3 nucleotides are TGCGCCAGCAGCCCCGGGACAGGGGGCACCGGGGAGCTGTTTTTT. Protein: CASSPGTGGTGELFF.

This clone was counted once. The chain joins TRBV28 to TRBJ2-1, with 8 nucleotides matching TRBD2. Germline CDR1 MDHEN, CDR2 SYDVKM. CDR3 length: 14 amino acids. Losses at the gene ends were 7 bases for V and 3 bases for J; bases not matched to a gene: 5. For the CDR3, the DNA is TGTGCCAGCACCTCTAGCGGGCTCTACAATGAGCAGTTCTTC. As protein: CASTSSGLYNEQFF.

CDR3: CASSPEGPHTGELFF. In DNA form, the CDR3 reads TGCGCCAGCAGCCCCGAGGGCCCACACACCGGGGAGCTGTTTTTT. This chain connects TRBV4-3 to TRBJ2-2, with D maybe TRBD2 (5 bases). With 4 bases removed from V and 3 bases from J, the gap between germline ends came to 12 bases. Germline CDR1 LGHNA, CDR2 YSLEER. CDR3 length: 15 residues.